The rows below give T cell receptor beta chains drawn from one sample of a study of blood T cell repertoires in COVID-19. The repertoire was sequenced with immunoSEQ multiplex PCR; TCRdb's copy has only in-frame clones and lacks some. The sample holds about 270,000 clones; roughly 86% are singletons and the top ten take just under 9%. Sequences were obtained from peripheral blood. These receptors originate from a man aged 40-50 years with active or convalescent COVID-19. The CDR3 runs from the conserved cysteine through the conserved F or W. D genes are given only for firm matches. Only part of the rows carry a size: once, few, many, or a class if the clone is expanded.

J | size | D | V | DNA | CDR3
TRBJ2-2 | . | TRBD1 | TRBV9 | TGTGCCAGCAGCGCCAGAGGGACAGGGGAGGCGAACACCGGGGAGCTGTTTTTT | CASSARGTGEANTGELFF
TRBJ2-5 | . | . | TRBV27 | TGTGCCAGCAGTTTATCCTTGTACCAAGAGACCCAGTACTTC | CASSLSLYQETQYF
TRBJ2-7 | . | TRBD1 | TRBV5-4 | TGTGCCAGCAGCTCGGGACAGGGTAAATACGAGCAGTACTTC | CASSSGQGKYEQYF
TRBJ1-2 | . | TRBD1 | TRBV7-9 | TGTGCCAGCAGCTTGGGACAGGGTCAGGATGGCTACACCTTC | CASSLGQGQDGYTF
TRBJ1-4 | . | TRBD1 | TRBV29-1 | TGCAGCGTTATCGAGGGGGCGACTAATGAAAAACTGTTTTTT | CSVIEGATNEKLFF
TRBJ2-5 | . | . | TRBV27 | TGTGCCAGCAGTTTACTATTTCAAGAGACCCAGTACTTC | CASSLLFQETQYF
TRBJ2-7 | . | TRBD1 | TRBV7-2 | TGTGCCAGCAGCTTCGGAACAGGGGGCTATTACGAGCAGTACTTC | CASSFGTGGYYEQYF
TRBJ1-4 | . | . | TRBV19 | TGTGCCAGTAGTATAAAAATCGTCGGGGTGGGAGAAAAACTGTTTTTT | CASSIKIVGVGEKLFF
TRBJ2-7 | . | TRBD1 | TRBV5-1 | TGCGCCAGCACCCCTACAGGGGGTCAGGACCGGCAGTACTTC | CASTPTGGQDRQYF
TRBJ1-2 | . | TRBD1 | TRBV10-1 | TGCGCCAGCAGTGGGGACAGGCTGCGGGGCTACACCTTC | CASSGDRLRGYTF
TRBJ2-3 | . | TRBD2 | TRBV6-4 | TGTGCCAGCAGTGTGCTAGCGGCCGGAGGTAAAGATACGCAGTATTTT | CASSVLAAGGKDTQYF
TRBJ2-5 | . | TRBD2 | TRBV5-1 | TGCGCCAGCAGCTTGTTTGCGGGGGGCGGGGAGACCCAGTACTTC | CASSLFAGGGETQYF
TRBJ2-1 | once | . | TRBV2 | TGTGCCAGCAGTGTACTTCGTTCCTACAATGAGCAGTTCTTC | CASSVLRSYNEQFF
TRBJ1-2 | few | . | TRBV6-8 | TGTGCCAGCCCGGGACTGGCTAACTATGGCTACACCTTC | CASPGLANYGYTF
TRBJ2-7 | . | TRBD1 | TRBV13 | TGTGCCAGCAGCAAAGGACAGGGCGAGCAGTACTTC | CASSKGQGEQYF
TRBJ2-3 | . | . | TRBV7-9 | TGTGCCAGCATCGGGATCAATCTAGATACGCAGTATTTT | CASIGINLDTQYF
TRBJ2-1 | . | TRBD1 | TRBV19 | TGTGCCAGCAGCCAGGGGGTCGATGAGCAGTTCTTC | CASSQGVDEQFF
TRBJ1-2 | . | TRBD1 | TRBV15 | TGTGCCACCAGCAGTCAGAGGGACAGGGGGTACCGTAACTATGGCTACACCTTC | CATSSQRDRGYRNYGYTF
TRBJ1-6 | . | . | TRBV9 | TGTGCCAGCAGCGTAGCAGGGTCCAGCTCCTATAATTCACCCCTCCACTTT | CASSVAGSSSYNSPLHF
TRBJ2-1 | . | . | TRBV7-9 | TGTGCCAGCAGCTTCGGCGGCTACAATGAGCAGTTCTTC | CASSFGGYNEQFF
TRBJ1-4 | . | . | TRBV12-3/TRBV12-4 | TGTGCCAGCAGTTTTGGGCAGGGGGAAAAACTGTTTTTT | CASSFGQGEKLFF
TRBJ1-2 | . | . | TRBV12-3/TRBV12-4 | TGTGCCAGCAGCCTTGACAGGAGCTATGGCTACACCTTC | CASSLDRSYGYTF
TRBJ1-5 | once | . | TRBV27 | TGTGCCAGCAGTCCCTGGGCCGACTATAGCAATCAGCCCCAGCATTTT | CASSPWADYSNQPQHF
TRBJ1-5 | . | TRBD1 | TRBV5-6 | TGTGCCAGCAGCAGCCGGGACAGGGTCAATCAGCCCCAGCATTTT | CASSSRDRVNQPQHF
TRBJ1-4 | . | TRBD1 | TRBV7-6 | TGTGCCAGCAGCACTAAGACAGGGCCTAATGAAAAACTGTTTTTT | CASSTKTGPNEKLFF
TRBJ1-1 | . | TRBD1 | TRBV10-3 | TGTGCCATCAGAGGACAGGGAGGCACTGAAGCTTTCTTT | CAIRGQGGTEAFF
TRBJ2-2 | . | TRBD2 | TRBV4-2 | TGTGCCAGCAGCCAACCGAGCGGGGGGACCCACACCGGGGAGCTGTTTTTT | CASSQPSGGTHTGELFF
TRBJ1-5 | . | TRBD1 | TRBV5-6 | TGTGCCAGCAGCCCTGGAGGGGGCGGTCAGCCCCAGCATTTT | CASSPGGGGQPQHF
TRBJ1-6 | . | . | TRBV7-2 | TGTGCCAGCAGCTCTATTCCTAATTCACCCCTCCACTTT | CASSSIPNSPLHF
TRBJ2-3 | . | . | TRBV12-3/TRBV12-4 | TGTGCCAGCACCAGGCATGAGCAAGCTACGCAGTATTTT | CASTRHEQATQYF
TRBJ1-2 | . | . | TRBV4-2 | TGTGCCAGCAGCCAAGAGGAAGGACAGAGATATGGCTACACCTTC | CASSQEEGQRYGYTF
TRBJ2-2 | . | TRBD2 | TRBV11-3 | TGTGCCAGCATCACAGGGACTAGCGGCCGATTAACCACCGGGGAGCTGTTTTTT | CASITGTSGRLTTGELFF
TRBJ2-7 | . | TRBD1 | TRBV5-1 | TGCGCCAGCAGCTTGGGGTTGGGGGACAGGGCCTTTTACGAGCAGTACTTC | CASSLGLGDRAFYEQYF
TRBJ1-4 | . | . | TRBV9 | TGTGCCAGCAGCCCAGGGACTTGGGGTTCTGGAAAACTGTTTTTT | CASSPGTWGSGKLFF
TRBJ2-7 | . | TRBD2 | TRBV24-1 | TGTGCCACCGCGGCGGGGGGGCCCGAGCAGTACTTC | CATAAGGPEQYF
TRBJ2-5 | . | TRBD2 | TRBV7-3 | TGTGCCAGCAGCTTAGGGAGAGCGGGGCCAGAGACCCAGTACTTC | CASSLGRAGPETQYF
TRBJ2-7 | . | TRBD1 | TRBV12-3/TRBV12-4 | TGTGCCAGTGGTCGGGACAGGGACCACGAGCAGTACTTC | CASGRDRDHEQYF
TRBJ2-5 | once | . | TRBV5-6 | TGTGCCAGCAGCTTGGGACGAGCGGGCTCTGACTTC | CASSLGRAGSDF
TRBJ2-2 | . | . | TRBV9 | TGTGCCAGCAGCCCCCGGGTAGGGGAGCTGTTTTTT | CASSPRVGELFF
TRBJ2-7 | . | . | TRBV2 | TGTGCCAGCAGTGACGAGGAACCTGGGGCGTACTTC | CASSDEEPGAYF
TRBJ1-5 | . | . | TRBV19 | TGTGCCAGTAGCCAACACCCCGACCCACAGGGAGATCTTGCTCGGCCCCAGCATTTT | CASSQHPDPQGDLARPQHF
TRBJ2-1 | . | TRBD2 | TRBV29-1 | TGCAGCGCAAGGGAGGGCCGCGGGAATGAGCAGTTCTTC | CSAREGRGNEQFF
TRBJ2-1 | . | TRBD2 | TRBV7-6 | TGTGCCAGCAGCCTAGGACTAGCGGGGGCCTTCTCCTACAATGAGCAGTTCTTC | CASSLGLAGAFSYNEQFF
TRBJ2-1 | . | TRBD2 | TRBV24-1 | TGTGCCACCAGTGATCCCTACGTTGATAATAGCGGGAGGGCCGGTAATGAGCAGTTCTTC | CATSDPYVDNSGRAGNEQFF
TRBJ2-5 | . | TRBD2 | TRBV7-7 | TGTGCCAGCAGCCGGGGACTAGCGGGCCAAGAGACCCAGTACTTC | CASSRGLAGQETQYF
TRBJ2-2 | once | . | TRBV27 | TGTGCCAGCAGTTTAACGCGCTACACCGGGGAGCTGTTTTTT | CASSLTRYTGELFF
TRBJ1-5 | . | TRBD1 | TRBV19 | TGTGCCAGTAGTTCCTCACAGGGGGATGGTCAGCCCCAGCATTTT | CASSSSQGDGQPQHF
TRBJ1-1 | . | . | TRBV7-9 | TGTGCCAGCAGCTCAAAAGACACGGAAGCTTTCTTT | CASSSKDTEAFF
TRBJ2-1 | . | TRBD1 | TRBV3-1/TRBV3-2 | TGTGCCAGCAGCCACCCGGGACAGGGGGAGGATGAGCAGTTCTTC | CASSHPGQGEDEQFF
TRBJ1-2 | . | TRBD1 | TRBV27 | TGTGCCAGCAGTTTAACAGGGGGAAGCTACACCTTC | CASSLTGGSYTF